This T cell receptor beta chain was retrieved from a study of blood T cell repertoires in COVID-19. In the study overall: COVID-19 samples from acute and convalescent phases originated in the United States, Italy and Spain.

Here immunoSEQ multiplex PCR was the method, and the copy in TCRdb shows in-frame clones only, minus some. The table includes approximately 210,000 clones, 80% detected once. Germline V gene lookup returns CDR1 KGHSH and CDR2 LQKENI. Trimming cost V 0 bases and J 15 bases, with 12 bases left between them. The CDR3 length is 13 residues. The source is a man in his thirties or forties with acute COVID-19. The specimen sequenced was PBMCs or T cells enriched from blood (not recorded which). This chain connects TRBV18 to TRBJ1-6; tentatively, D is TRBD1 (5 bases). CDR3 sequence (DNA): TGTGCCAGCTCACCACCGCCTGGACAAAACCTCCACTTT. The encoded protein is CASSPPPGQNLHF.